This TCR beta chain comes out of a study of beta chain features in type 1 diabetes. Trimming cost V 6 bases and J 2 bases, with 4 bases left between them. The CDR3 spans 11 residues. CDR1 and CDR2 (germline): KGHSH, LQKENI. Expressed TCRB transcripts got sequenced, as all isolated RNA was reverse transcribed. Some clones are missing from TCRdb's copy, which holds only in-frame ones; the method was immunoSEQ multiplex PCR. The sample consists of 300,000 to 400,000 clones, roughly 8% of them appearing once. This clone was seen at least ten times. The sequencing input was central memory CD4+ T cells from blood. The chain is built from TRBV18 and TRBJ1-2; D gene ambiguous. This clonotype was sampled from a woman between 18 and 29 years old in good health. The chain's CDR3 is CASSNNYGYTF. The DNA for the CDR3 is TGTGCCAGCTCGAACAACTATGGCTACACCTTC. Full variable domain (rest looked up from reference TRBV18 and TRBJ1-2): NAGVMQNPRHLVRRRGQEARLRCSPMKGHSHVYWYRQLPEEGLKFMVYLQKENIIDESGMPKERFSAEFPKEGPSILRIQQVVRGDSAAYFCASSNNYGYTFGSGTRLTVV.